Below, 15 T cell receptor beta chains from the same sample are listed, as sequenced in a study of cytomegalovirus exposure and HLA in healthy donors. Vbeta (60) and Jbeta (13) primers were used in the PCR. This table comes from immunoSEQ multiplex PCR, and its TCRdb copy is limited to in-frame clones, with some not included. The table lists about 190,000 clones, roughly 81% of them singletons. Sequenced input: PBMCs. Receptor source: a woman in her thirties in good health and CMV-seropositive.

V is TRBV27 and J is TRBJ2-1, with 14 nucleotides matching TRBD2. V lost 6 bases and J lost 8; bases outside the gene matches: 6. The CDR3 contains 15 residues. Germline V CDR1 and CDR2: MNHEY, SMNVEV (reference sequence). The CDR3 protein is CASSPGLAGDDEQFF. The CDR3 coding sequence is TGTGCCAGCAGCCCGGGACTAGCGGGAGACGATGAGCAGTTCTTC.

V gene TRBV19 combines with J gene TRBJ1-1, with TRBD1 as a possible D gene (5 bases). This CDR3 contains 14 residues. Germline values: CDR1 LNHDA, CDR2 SQIVND (reference sequence). V dropped 3 bases and J dropped 5 bases, with 13 bases sitting between them. CDR3: CASSILDSGTEAFF. CDR3 bases: TGTGCCAGTAGTATCCTAGACAGCGGGACTGAAGCTTTCTTT.

The genes are TRBV27 and TRBJ1-5, with 9 bases matching TRBD1. The CDR3 length is 15 residues. Germline V gene data show CDR1 as MNHEY and CDR2 as SMNVEV (reference sequence). The V segment lost 5 bases and the J segment 2 bases; nucleotides outside the gene matches: 4. The CDR3 DNA reads TGTGCCAGCAGTCCGAGGGACAGGGGCAATCAGCCCCAGCATTTT. It codes for CASSPRDRGNQPQHF.

This clone was counted a single time. This chain uses TRBV27 with TRBJ2-7; 10 bases map to TRBD2. Trimming cost V 3 bases and J 3 bases; bases outside gene matches: 5. CDR3 length: 15 residues. Germline V CDR1 and CDR2: MNHEY, SMNVEV (reference sequence). CDR3 coding DNA: TGTGCCAGCAGTTTTAGGACTAGCGGTATCTACGAGCAGTACTTC. Its translation is CASSFRTSGIYEQYF.

The CDR3: CASNRTSDREGTDTQYF. CDR3 bases: TGCGCCAGTAACCGGACTAGCGACAGAGAGGGCACAGATACGCAGTATTTT. The V gene is TRBV5-1, the J gene TRBJ2-3, with 9 bases that match TRBD2. Trimming removed 8 bases from V and 1 base from J; junction bases left unmatched: 14. The length of the CDR3 is 17 residues. CDR1 and CDR2 (germline): SGHRS, YFSETQ. The full variable domain, rest sourced from reference TRBV5-1 and TRBJ2-3, is KAGVTQTPRYLIKTRGQQVTLSCSPISGHRSVSWYQQTPGQGLQFLFEYFSETQRNKGNFPGRFSGRQFSNSRSEMNVSTLELGDSALYLCASNRTSDREGTDTQYFGPGTRLTVL.

The chain employs TRBV9 and TRBJ2-5; D is possibly TRBD2 (6 bases). Germline V CDR1 and CDR2: SGDLS, YYNGEE. Trimming cost V 0 bases and J 5 bases, with 14 bases left between them. The CDR3 runs 15 residues. The CDR3: CASSVGDSLVETQYF. The CDR3 bases are TGTGCCAGCAGCGTAGGGGACTCCCTTGTGGAGACCCAGTACTTC.

This clone was observed once. This sequence joins TRBV28 and TRBJ2-7; possibly TRBD1 for D (6 bases). Trimming stripped 5 bases from V and 4 bases from J, with 24 bases between. CDR1 is MDHEN, CDR2 SYDVKM, per germline. CDR3 size: 17 residues. CDR3: CASSLVGAGTIFYEQYF. As DNA, the CDR3 is TGTGCCAGCAGTCTCGTGGGGGCCGGGACCATCTTTTACGAGCAGTACTTC.

The chain combines TRBV28 with TRBJ1-1, with unresolved D. Germline loops: CDR1 MDHEN, CDR2 SYDVKM. V lost 3 bases and J lost 4, with 15 bases in between. The CDR3 covers 15 residues. The CDR3 here is CASSFESLRSTEAFF. The CDR3, as DNA: TGTGCCAGCAGTTTTGAGAGTTTGAGGAGCACTGAAGCTTTCTTT.

The chain is built from TRBV28 and TRBJ1-5, with D perhaps TRBD1 (5 bases). The germline CDR1 and CDR2 sequences are MDHEN and SYDVKM. Trimming shortened V by 5 bases and J by 2 bases, and 10 bases separated the two germline ends. This CDR3 comprises 14 residues. For the CDR3, the DNA is TGTGCCAGCAGTCCCTCCAGGGGCAATCAGCCCCAGCATTTT. Translating gives CASSPSRGNQPQHF.

The chain employs TRBV19 and TRBJ2-6, with 9 nucleotides matching TRBD1. V lost 6 bases, J lost 0 bases, and 12 bases stayed unmatched. The germline V gene encodes CDR1 LNHDA and CDR2 SQIVND (reference sequence). The CDR3 contains 19 residues. As DNA, the CDR3 is TGTGCCAGTAGAATGGGACAGGGAAGTTTTAGCTCTGGGGCCAACGTCCTGACTTTC. Its protein is CASRMGQGSFSSGANVLTF.

This chain connects TRBV11-2 to TRBJ1-2, with 9 bases aligning to TRBD1. CDR1 is SGHAT, CDR2 FQNNGV, per germline. The CDR3 extends over 15 amino acids. V gave up 5 bases and J gave up 5 bases; unmatched junction bases: 9. The CDR3 DNA sequence: TGTGCCAGCAGCATAACACAGGGGGCGGGATATGGCTACACCTTC. Protein product: CASSITQGAGYGYTF.

The gene calls are TRBV5-1 and TRBJ2-1; 9 bases map to TRBD2. Germline V gene sequence: CDR1 SGHRS, CDR2 YFSETQ. V gave up 0 bases and J gave up 10 bases; unmatched junction bases: 8. The CDR3 contains 15 residues. CDR3 DNA: TGCGCCAGCAGCTTGGCCTTTAGCGGGAGAGACGAGCAGTTCTTC. Protein sequence: CASSLAFSGRDEQFF.

As concerns this clone: This CDR3 is also generated by other DNA sequences in the sample. CDR3 nucleotide sequence: TGCAGTGCTAGCTCCCAAGAGACCCAGTACTTC. Protein: CSASSQETQYF. The chain couples TRBV20-1 to TRBJ2-5; D is unresolved. CDR1 is DFQATT and CDR2 is SNEGSKA in the germline V gene (reference sequence). The CDR3 totals 11 residues. Trimming pared 3 bases from V and 1 base from J, leaving 3 bases between.

The chain uses TRBV7-9 and TRBJ1-4, with D possibly TRBD1 on 5 matching bases. Trimming removed 5 bases at V and 8 bases at J, with 21 bases between. CDR1 and CDR2 from the germline V gene are SEHNR and FQNEAQ (reference sequence). The CDR3 length is 16 residues. As DNA, the CDR3 is TGTGCCAGCAGCCTGTCCGGGGCCGGAGCGGGCGAAAAACTGTTTTTT. Encoded protein: CASSLSGAGAGEKLFF. The full variable domain, its missing parts supplied by reference TRBV7-9 and TRBJ1-4, is DTGVSQNPRHKITKRGQNVTFRCDPISEHNRLYWYRQTLGQGPEFLTYFQNEAQLEKSRLLSDRFSAERPKGSFSTLEIQRTEQGDSAMYLCASSLSGAGAGEKLFFGSGTQLSVL.

The chain joins TRBV5-1 to TRBJ2-6; D might be TRBD2 (5 bases). This CDR3 region has 16 residues. The V and J ends lost 0 bases and 0 bases respectively, with 7 bases between them. The V gene's germline CDR1 is SGHRS and CDR2 YFSETQ. CDR3 in DNA: TGCGCCAGCAGCTTGGTTGCGGGCTCTGGGGCCAACGTCCTGACTTTC. Amino acids: CASSLVAGSGANVLTF.